Here is one T cell receptor (beta chain) with its context. Its cognate antigen has yet to be identified. No base quality information exists; no much larger clone differs at one position. The cohort was made up of under 800 healthy bone marrow donors. All cohort members were sampled while nominally healthy, although unrecorded immune exposures were likely present. The donor tested CMV seropositive and was one of the 289 seropositive cohort members. Each donor provided a peripheral blood sample, and peripheral blood mononuclear cells were used for TCR beta sequencing. The Qiagen DNeasy Blood Extraction Kit was used to extract genomic DNA from the blood cell samples. This sample is part of a study of cytomegalovirus exposure and HLA in healthy donors (TCRdb year 2017). Regarding the research as a whole: An earlier analysis of roughly 500 of the donors reported 250 to 300 Gb of sequence data and around 110 million unique TCR beta sequences from some 180 million T cells. About five DR-DQ haplotypes were handled as single units for association and clustering, since linkage in the cohort was strong. An early release covering roughly 600 HLA-typed donors comprised about 300 gigabases of sequencing data and around 86 million unique TCR sequences. Genome-wide SNP genotypes for about 65% of the 666 donors were used in a later genetic analysis, which treated that subset as a discovery cohort. On average, approximately 250,000 unique TCR beta nucleotide sequences were sequenced per donor among more than 350 genotyped donors of the cohort, with about 19% of those sequences being non-productive. Alongside the repertoire data, information on donor age, sex, ethnicity and CMV serostatus was compiled. A separate validation cohort of more than 100 different subjects was used in addition to the roughly 670-subject first cohort. An earlier analysis of 500 to 650 of the donors applied high-throughput TCR beta sequencing to assess whether each TCR beta V gene segment acted as functional or pseudogenic. Of the roughly 400 genotyped donors, approximately 83% fell in the genetic ancestry cluster associated with self-reported Caucasian donors. Both class I and class II loci were covered by HLA typing, at four-digit resolution. Typing coverage varied by locus: about 620-640 donors for A, B, C, DRB1 and DQB1; 500 to 550 for DQA1; nearly 610 for DPA1; about 450 for DPB1. High-throughput TCR immunosequencing, statistical association of individual TCRs with disease status, and machine learning were combined to predict cytomegalovirus infection status. All discovery cohort repertoires had been generated on a single sequencing platform. A later analysis re-analyzed previously published TCR beta repertoires from roughly 690 donors and added high-resolution HLA genotyping to study TCR occurrence patterns. The study aimed to test whether signatures of past pathogen exposure could be identified by cataloging public T cell receptors. In the later analysis, no new phenotypic data were used to find candidate immune exposures; instead, reliance was placed on TCR beta sequences and their occurrence across donors. The study used immunosequencing to profile the T cell repertoires of several hundred subjects and linked those repertoires to cytomegalovirus serostatus.

General findings and caveats noted by the study authors: In a later analysis, HLA-associated TCR beta chains showed more clonal expansion and lower generation probabilities than non-associated chains that were equally common. A later analysis found that most CMV-associated TCR beta chains appeared HLA-restricted, with HLA associations seemingly driven largely by CMV exposure. Broadly in line with IMGT annotations, most TCR beta V segments showed up in productive rearrangements about 87% or about 30% of the time in an earlier analysis of around 600 of the donors. V-gene and J-gene trimming of TCR beta chains was associated with a missense DCLRE1C variant in a later genetic analysis, and the association was replicated in an independent cohort. Compared with the 666-donor mean, donors in an Asian-associated ancestry cluster had fewer N-insertions in productive TCRs, according to a later genetic analysis. Correlated functional status among segregating V segments might reflect linkage disequilibrium, but an unknown experimental factor could not be ruled out. Most TCR sequences were observed very rarely across donors, whereas some public TCRs were present in many individuals. Roughly uniform sequencing depth across donors was assumed in presence/absence analyses, although this assumption may not hold. The study gave a list of about 160 TCR beta chains associated with cytomegalovirus. At a false discovery rate of 0.05, a later analysis linked about 17,000 TCR beta sequences to specific HLA alleles. Strong co-occurrence of HLA alleles, especially DR and DQ, made assigning TCR associations to individual alleles difficult. In a later analysis, the rate of TCR association differed among HLA loci, with DRB1 alleles having the most associated TCRs and HLA-C alleles having the fewest. The classifier was reported to diagnose cytomegalovirus status with high specificity and sensitivity in both the original and validation cohorts. According to a later analysis, parvovirus B19, influenza, CMV and Epstein-Barr virus appeared linked to several top co-occurrence clusters. A group of highly shared sequence variants was considered likely to be a technical artifact of the sequencing pipeline. This cohort had only TCR beta chains sequenced, and the lack of alpha or paired-chain data limited which features could be detected. The authors suggested that the approach could potentially be generalized to other disease states and immunological phenotypes. A few of the identified cytomegalovirus-associated TCR beta chains were confirmed in vitro to be specific for cytomegalovirus antigens. Roughly 15 rarely observed V segments, including chromosome 9 orphons, were excluded from the earlier analysis of approximately 500 of the donors because counts were too low. Because the 87-base-pair reads could not distinguish some IMGT-functional V segments, including TRBV6-2 and TRBV6-3, those segments were excluded. A further reported finding was that TCR beta sequences accurately predicted the HLA-A and HLA-B alleles for most subjects in the first cohort. Because HLA typing was unavailable for some donors at each locus, only the typed subset was used in association tests. CMV serostatus was the only immune exposure information available for the cohort.

Library generation was performed with the immunoSEQ multiplex PCR assay. For the multiplex PCR, a mixture combining 60 forward primers for TCR Vbeta segments and 13 reverse primers for TCR Jbeta segments was used. The CDR3 region of rearranged TCR beta genes was amplified from genomic DNA with a multiplex PCR assay. Amplified TCR beta libraries were sequenced as 87-base-pair reads on the Illumina HiSeq System. For the original study's pipeline: A later analysis tallied roughly 78 million unique TCR beta chains across the 610 or so repertoires, and approximately 9.9 million of those chains were shared by two or more donors. To remove PCR and sequencing errors, raw reads were error-corrected and collapsed into unique sequences using a nearest-neighbor algorithm that merged closely related sequences. To assign V, D and J gene segments, CDR3 sequences were aligned to IMGT reference sequences. For a sequence to be retained, at least a six-nucleotide match to both a V gene segment and a J gene segment was required. Rearrangements were classified as productive when the CDR3 lacked stop codons and remained in frame with V and J, and all other rearrangements were classified as non-productive. Following IMGT convention, CDR3 was defined as the stretch from the second conserved V-encoded cysteine to the conserved J-encoded phenylalanine. In an earlier analysis of around 570 of the donors, sequences lacking an unambiguous match to a single V gene segment were excluded. In an earlier analysis of a few hundred of the donors, V segments were called functional above 56.7% productive rearrangements and were called segregating when the between-donor standard deviation exceeded 5%. A statistical classification framework was built to diagnose cytomegalovirus status from the catalog of TCR beta chain sequences. A later analysis assigned V and J genes by comparing TCR nucleotide sequences with IMGT/GENE-DB human TR gene sequences. Using the TCRdist pipeline, a later analysis assigned CDR3 sequences along with most-parsimonious VDJ recombination scenarios. A later analysis defined each TCR beta chain by its CDR3 amino acid sequence plus V-gene family, and excluded reads lacking a unique V-gene family. To address suspected cross-contamination and a sequencing artifact, a later analysis removed 592 highly shared, low-generation-probability nucleotide sequences. A later analysis calculated a clonal expansion index for each public chain from normalized within-repertoire ranks of inferred template counts. Generation probabilities in a later analysis came from a VDJ recombination model fitted to out-of-frame rearrangements, and those results were checked against IGoR. In a later analysis, hypergeometric tests were used to score TCR-TCR, TCR-HLA and TCR-CMV co-occurrence, with a repertoire-size bias correction applied to TCR pairs. A later analysis estimated false discovery rates by permuting HLA or CMV assignments 20 times. A later analysis grouped co-occurring TCRs with DBSCAN, adding TCRdist sequence similarity when clustering within HLA-allele-positive subsets. Repertoires with fewer than 30,000 or more than 120,000 public chains were left out of co-occurrence clustering, as were about 5 repertoires with anomalous nucleotide sharing. The immuneACCESS repertoire file appears here via TCRdb, limited to in-frame rearrangements. These files lack a portion of the clones; in checked studies, under half of the deficit traces to unresolved V genes, and the cause of the others is not known. The DNA was the basis for D and trimming; V, J and clone size are from that table. This sample gives 150,000 to 180,000 clones in total; more than 75% of them show up just once. 5.6% of the sample rests with the top ten.

Based on the germline V gene, the CDR1 and CDR2 sequences are WSHSY and SAAADI. The CDR3 numbers 18 residues from cysteine through phenylalanine. The only DNA kept is the CDR3, 54 bases in frame from the first base. At the junction V is shortened by 0 bases and J by 5 bases; bases outside the gene matches: 7. This clonotype originated in a woman in her 40s in good health and CMV-seropositive. The sequence is built from TRBV10-2 and TRBJ2-7, and 16 junction bases match TRBD2. Input material: PBMCs. The CDR3 region reads CASSESGGLAGGPDEQYF. The DNA is TGCGCCAGCAGTGAGTCGGGGGGACTAGCGGGAGGGCCGGACGAGCAGTACTTC.